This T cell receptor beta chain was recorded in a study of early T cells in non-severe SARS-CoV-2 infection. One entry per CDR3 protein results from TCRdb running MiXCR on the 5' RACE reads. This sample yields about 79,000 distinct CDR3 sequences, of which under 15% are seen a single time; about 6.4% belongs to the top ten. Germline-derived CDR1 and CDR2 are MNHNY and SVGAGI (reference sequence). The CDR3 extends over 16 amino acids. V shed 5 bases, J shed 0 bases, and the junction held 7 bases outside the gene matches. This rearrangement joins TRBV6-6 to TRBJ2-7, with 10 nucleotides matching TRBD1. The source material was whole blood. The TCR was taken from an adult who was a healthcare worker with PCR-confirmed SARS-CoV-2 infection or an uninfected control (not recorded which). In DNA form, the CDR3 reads TGTGCCAGCAGTCCCGGGACAGGGGTGACCTCCTACGAGCAGTACTTC. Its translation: CASSPGTGVTSYEQYF.